This section outlines one TCR beta chain sequence together with its context. The antigen is not known. A read error may account for a junction end that differs from germline. This sample is part of a study of tumor-infiltrating lymphocytes in primary liver carcinoma. The wider study: Regardless of tissue type, samples showed similar yields of roughly 3.5 to 7.5 million productive TCRbeta reads.

The tissue used was unsorted bulk material of about 20-33 mg. RNA and DNA were co-extracted from it with the AllPrep DNA/RNA mini kit. Every patient had chronic HBV infection and was treatment-naive. With a constant-region primer, TCR beta cDNA was made from 500 ng of total RNA. A slightly modified ARM-PCR protocol with three nested multiplex PCR rounds produced these TCR beta libraries. TRBV1-TRBV30 forward primers paired with a C-beta reverse primer were used in the first two PCR rounds, which ran approximately 10 cycles each. A single record per CDR3 protein comes from TCRdb applying MiXCR to the multiplex PCR reads. The sample records 40,000 to 45,000 distinct CDR3 sequences, around 70% being singletons. Germline V gene data show CDR1 as SGHAT and CDR2 as FQNNGV. The CDR3 totals 14 residues. Study observations and caveats: Tumors carried a top-250-clone fraction significantly exceeding that of blood (p = 0.039). Researchers report that only about 7-25% of top clones turned up in all five tumor regions.

The receptor was derived from a man aged 35 to 55 with primary liver carcinoma and hepatitis B virus infection. V and J are TRBV11-2 and TRBJ2-7; D perhaps matches TRBD1 (5 bases). Material: liver tumor tissue from sampling region 2. Regarding subset: tumor region T2, inferior pole. The CDR3: CDSSSNRNYYNQYF. The CDR3 bases are TGTGACAGCAGCTCTAACAGGAACTACTACAATCAGTACTTC.